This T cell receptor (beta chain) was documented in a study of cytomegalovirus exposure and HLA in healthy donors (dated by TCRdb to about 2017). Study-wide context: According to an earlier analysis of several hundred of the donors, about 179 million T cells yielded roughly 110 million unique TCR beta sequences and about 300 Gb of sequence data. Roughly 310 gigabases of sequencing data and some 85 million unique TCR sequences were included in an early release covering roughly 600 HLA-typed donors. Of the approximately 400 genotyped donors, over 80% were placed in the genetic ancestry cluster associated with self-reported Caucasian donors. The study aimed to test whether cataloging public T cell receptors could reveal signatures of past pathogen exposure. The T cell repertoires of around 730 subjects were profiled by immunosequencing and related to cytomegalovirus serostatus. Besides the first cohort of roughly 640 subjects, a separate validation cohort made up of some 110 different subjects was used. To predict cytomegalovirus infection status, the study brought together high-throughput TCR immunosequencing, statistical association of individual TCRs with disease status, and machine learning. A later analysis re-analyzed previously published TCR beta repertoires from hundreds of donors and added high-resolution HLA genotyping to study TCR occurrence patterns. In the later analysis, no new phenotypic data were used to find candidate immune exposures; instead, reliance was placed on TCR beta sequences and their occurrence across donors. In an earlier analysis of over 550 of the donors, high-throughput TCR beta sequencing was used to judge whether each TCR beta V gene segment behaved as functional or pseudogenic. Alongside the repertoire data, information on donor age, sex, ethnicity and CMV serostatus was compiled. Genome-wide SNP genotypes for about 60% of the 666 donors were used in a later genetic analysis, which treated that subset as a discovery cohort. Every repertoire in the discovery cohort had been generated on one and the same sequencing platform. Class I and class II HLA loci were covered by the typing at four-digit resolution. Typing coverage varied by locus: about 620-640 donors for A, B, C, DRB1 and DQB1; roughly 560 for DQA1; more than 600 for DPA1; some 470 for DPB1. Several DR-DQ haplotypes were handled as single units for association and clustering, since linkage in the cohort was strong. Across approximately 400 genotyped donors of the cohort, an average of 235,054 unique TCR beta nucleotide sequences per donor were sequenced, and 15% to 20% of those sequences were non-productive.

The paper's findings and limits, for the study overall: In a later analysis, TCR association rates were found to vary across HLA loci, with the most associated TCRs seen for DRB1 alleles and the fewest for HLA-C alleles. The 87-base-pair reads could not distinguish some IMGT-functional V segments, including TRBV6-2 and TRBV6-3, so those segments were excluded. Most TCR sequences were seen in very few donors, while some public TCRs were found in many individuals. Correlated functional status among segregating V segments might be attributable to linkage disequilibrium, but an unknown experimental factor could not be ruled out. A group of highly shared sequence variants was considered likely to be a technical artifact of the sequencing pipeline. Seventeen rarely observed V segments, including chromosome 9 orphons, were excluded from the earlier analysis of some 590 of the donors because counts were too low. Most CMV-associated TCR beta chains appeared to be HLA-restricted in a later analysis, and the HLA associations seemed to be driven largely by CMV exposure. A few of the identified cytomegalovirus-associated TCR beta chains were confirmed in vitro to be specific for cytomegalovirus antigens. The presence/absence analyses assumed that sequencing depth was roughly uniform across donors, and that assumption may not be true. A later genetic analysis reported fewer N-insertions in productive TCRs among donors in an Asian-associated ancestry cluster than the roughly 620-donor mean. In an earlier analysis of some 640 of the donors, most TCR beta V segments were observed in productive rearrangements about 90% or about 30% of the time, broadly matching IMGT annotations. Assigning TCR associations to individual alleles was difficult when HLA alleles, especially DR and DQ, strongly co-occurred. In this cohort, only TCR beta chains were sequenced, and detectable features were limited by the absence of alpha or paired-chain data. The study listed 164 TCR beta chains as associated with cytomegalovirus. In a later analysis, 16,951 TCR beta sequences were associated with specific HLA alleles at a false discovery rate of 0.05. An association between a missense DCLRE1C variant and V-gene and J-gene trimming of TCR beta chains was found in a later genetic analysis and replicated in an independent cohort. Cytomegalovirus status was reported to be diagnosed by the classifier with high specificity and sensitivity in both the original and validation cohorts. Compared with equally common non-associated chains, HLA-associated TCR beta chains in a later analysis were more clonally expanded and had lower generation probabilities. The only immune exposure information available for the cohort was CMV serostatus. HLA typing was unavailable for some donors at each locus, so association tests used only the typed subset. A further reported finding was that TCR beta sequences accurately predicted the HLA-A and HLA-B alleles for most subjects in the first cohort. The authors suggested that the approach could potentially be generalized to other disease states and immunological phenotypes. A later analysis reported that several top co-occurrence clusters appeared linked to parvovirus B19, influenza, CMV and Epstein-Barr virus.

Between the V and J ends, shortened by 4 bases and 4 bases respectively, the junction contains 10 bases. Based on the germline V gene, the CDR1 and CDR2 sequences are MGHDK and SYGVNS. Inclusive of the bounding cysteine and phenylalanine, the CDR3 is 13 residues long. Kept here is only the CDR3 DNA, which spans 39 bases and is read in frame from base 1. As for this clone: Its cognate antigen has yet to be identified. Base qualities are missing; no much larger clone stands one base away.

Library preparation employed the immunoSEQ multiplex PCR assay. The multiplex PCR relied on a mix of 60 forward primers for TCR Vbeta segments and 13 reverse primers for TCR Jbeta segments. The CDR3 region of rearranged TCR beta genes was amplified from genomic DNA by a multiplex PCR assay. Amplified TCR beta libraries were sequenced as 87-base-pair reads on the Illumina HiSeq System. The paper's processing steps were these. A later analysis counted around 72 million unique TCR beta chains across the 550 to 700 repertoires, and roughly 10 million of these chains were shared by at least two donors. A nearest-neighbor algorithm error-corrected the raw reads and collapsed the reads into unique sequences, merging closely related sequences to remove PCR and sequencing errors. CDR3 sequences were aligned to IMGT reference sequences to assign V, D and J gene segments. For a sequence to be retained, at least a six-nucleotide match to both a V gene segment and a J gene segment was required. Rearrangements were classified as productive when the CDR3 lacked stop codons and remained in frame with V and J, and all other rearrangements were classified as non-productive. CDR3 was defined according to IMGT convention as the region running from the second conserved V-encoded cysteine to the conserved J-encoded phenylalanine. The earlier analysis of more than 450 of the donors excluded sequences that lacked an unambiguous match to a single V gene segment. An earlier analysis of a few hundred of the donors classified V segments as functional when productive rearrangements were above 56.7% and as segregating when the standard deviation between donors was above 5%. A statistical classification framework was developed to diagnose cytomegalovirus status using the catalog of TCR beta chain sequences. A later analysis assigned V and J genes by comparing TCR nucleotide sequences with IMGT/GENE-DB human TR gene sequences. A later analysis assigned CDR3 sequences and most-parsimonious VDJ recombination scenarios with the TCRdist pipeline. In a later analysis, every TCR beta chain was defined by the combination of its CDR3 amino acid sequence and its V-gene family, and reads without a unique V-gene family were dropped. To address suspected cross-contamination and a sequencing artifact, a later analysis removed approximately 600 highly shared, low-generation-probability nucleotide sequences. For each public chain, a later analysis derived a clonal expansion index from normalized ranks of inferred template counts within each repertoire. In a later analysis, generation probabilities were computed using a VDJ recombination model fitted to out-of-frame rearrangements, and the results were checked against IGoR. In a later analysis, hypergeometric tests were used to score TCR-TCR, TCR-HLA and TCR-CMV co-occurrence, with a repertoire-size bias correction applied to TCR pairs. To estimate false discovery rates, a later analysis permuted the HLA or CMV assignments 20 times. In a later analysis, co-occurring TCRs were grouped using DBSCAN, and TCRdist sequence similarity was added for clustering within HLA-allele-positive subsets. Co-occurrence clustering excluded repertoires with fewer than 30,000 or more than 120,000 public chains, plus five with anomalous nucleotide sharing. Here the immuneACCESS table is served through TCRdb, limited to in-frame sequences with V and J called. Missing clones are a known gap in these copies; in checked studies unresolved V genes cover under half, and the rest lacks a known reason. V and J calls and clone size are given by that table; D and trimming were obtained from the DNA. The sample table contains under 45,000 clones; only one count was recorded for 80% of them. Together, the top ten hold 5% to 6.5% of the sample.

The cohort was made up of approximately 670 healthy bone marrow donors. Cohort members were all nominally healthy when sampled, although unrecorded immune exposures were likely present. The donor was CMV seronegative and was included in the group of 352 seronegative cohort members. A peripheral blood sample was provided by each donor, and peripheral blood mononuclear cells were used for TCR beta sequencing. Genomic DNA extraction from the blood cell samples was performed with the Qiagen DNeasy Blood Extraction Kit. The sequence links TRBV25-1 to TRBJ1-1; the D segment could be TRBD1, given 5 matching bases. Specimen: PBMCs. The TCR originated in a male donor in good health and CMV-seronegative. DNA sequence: TGTGCCAGCAGTGGGGGCACCCTCACTGAAGCTTTCTTT. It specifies CASSGGTLTEAFF.